These 26 T cell receptor beta chains came from one sample sequenced in a study of blood T cell repertoires in COVID-19. Sequencing was performed with immunoSEQ multiplex PCR; in TCRdb, only in-frame clones are kept and a portion is missing. The table records about 320,000 clones, approximately 85% of them present only once. Sequenced sample: peripheral blood. The receptors shown here come from a human donor in a cohort sampled during active COVID-19.

The chain couples TRBV27 to TRBJ1-6; 7 nucleotides agree with TRBD1. The germline V gene encodes CDR1 MNHEY and CDR2 SMNVEV (reference sequence). Trimming removed 4 bases from V and 0 bases from J; junction bases left unmatched: 12. This CDR3 contains 19 residues. The CDR3 is CASSSPGQPIFSYNSPLHF. Written as DNA, the CDR3 is TGTGCCAGCAGTTCTCCGGGACAGCCTATATTCTCCTATAATTCACCCCTCCACTTT.

CDR3 protein: CASTVDSVTGELFF. CDR3 DNA sequence: TGTGCCAGCACCGTTGACAGCGTCACCGGGGAGCTGTTTTTT. The chain carries TRBV11-2 and TRBJ2-2; D may be TRBD1 (5 bases). Germline V gene sequence: CDR1 SGHAT, CDR2 FQNNGV. This CDR3 region has 14 residues. Deletions cut 7 bases from V and 4 bases from J, with 13 bases between.

V is TRBV30 and J is TRBJ2-7, with TRBD2 identical over 11 bases. The ends lost 0 bases at V and 2 bases at J; junction bases unmatched: 18. The CDR3 covers 20 residues. In germline, CDR1 is GTSNPN, CDR2 SVGIG (reference sequence). The DNA for the CDR3 is TGTGCCTGGAGTGTAATGGTAGCTAGCGGGGGGATCCTCCCTACCTACGAGCAGTACTTC. This translates into CAWSVMVASGGILPTYEQYF.

The chain has TRBV19 and TRBJ2-3; TRBD2 agrees at 8 bases. CDR1 is LNHDA and CDR2 is SQIVND in the germline V gene (reference sequence). Trimming removed 7 bases from V and 1 base from J; junction bases left unmatched: 7. CDR3 length: 15 residues. In DNA, the CDR3 is TGTGCCAGTACCATGGGGACTAGGGGCACAGATACGCAGTATTTT. Residues: CASTMGTRGTDTQYF.

This clone was observed a single time. The V gene is TRBV27, the J gene TRBJ2-3; 8 bases align to TRBD2. The V segment lost 4 bases and the J segment 4 bases; nucleotides outside the gene matches: 7. Germline CDR1 reads MNHEY; CDR2 reads SMNVEV (reference sequence). This CDR3 region has 15 residues. The CDR3 sequence is CASSSSGGAADTQYF. The DNA for the CDR3 is TGTGCCAGCAGTTCCTCCGGGGGGGCAGCAGATACGCAGTATTTT.

The J gene is TRBJ1-6, the V gene TRBV7-9; D uncertain. Germline CDR1 SEHNR, CDR2 FQNEAQ (reference sequence). Trimming left V 1 base short and J 7 bases short, with 5 bases between. This CDR3 has 13 residues. CDR3: CASSLVPNSPLHF. CDR3 DNA sequence: TGTGCCAGCAGCTTAGTTCCGAATTCACCCCTCCACTTT. Together with reference TRBV7-9 and TRBJ1-6, the CDR3 gives the full variable domain: DTGVSQNPRHKITKRGQNVTFRCDPISEHNRLYWYRQTLGQGPEFLTYFQNEAQLEKSRLLSDRFSAERPKGSFSTLEIQRTEQGDSAMYLCASSLVPNSPLHFGNGTRLTVT.

This sequence joins TRBV5-1 and TRBJ1-2; the D is unclear. Looked up from germline, CDR1 is SGHRS and CDR2 is YFSETQ. There are 17 residues in the CDR3. With 2 bases removed from V and 4 bases from J, the gap between germline ends came to 21 bases. CDR3 sequence reads: CASSFTSGTSTPYGYTF. DNA for the CDR3: TGCGCCAGCAGCTTCACATCCGGCACCTCGACACCCTATGGCTACACCTTC.

V and J are TRBV5-1 and TRBJ2-5; 11 bases are a match to TRBD1. Germline lookup yields CDR1 SGHRS and CDR2 YFSETQ. V was clipped by 6 bases and J by 3 bases; unmatched bases: 4. The CDR3 is 14 amino acids. The CDR3 region has the DNA TGCGCCAGCAAAGTGGGACAGGGGGAAGAGACCCAGTACTTC. It specifies CASKVGQGEETQYF.

CDR3 residues: CASSLSADMAYEQYF. As DNA, the CDR3 is TGTGCCAGCAGCTTATCTGCGGATATGGCCTACGAGCAGTACTTC. This rearrangement joins TRBV13 to TRBJ2-7, with D unresolved. The V end lost 2 bases, the J end lost 2 bases, and 13 bases lay between the germline ends. The germline gives CDR1 PRHDT, CDR2 FYEKMQ (reference sequence). The CDR3 has 15 residues.

This CDR3 is CASSYSGTGIEKLFF. CDR3 nucleotides: TGTGCCAGCAGTTATTCCGGGACAGGGATAGAAAAACTGTTTTTT. This chain joins TRBV6-5 and TRBJ1-4, with 9 positions matching TRBD1. Trimming removed 3 bases from V and 8 bases from J; junction bases left unmatched: 7. The CDR3 consists of 15 residues. The germline gives CDR1 MNHEY, CDR2 SVGAGI.

The CDR3: CASSLTAGGRTIYGYTF. In DNA, the CDR3 is TGTGCCAGCAGCCTCACCGCAGGGGGACGCACAATCTATGGCTACACCTTC. The chain couples TRBV7-9 to TRBJ1-2; TRBD1 matches 7 bases. CDR1 is SEHNR and CDR2 is FQNEAQ in the germline V gene (reference sequence). The V and J ends lost 5 bases and 4 bases, in that order; junction bases with no gene match: 16. The CDR3 is made up of 17 amino acids.

The V call is TRBV4-2, the J call TRBJ2-7, with 8 bases aligning to TRBD2. V trimming: 1 base; J trimming: 6 bases; junction bases outside the gene matches: 5. In germline, CDR1 is LGHNA, CDR2 YNFKEQ. This CDR3 spans 14 amino acids. The CDR3 coding sequence is TGTGCCAGCAGCCAAGGTAGCGGGGAGGGCGAGCAGTACTTC. Amino acid sequence: CASSQGSGEGEQYF.

The chain employs TRBV5-6 and TRBJ1-1; TRBD1 is a possible D gene (6 bases). CDR1 and CDR2 (germline): SGHDT, YYEEEE. CDR3 size: 14 residues. Trimming pared 2 bases from V and 1 base from J, leaving 9 bases between. In nucleotides, the CDR3 is TGTGCCAGCAGCTTCCGGGACACGAACACTGAAGCTTTCTTT. Protein: CASSFRDTNTEAFF. The full variable domain, completed using reference TRBV5-6 and TRBJ1-1, is DAGVTQSPTHLIKTRGQQVTLRCSPKSGHDTVSWYQQALGQGPQFIFQYYEEEERQRGNFPDRFSGHQFPNYSSELNVNALLLGDSALYLCASSFRDTNTEAFFGQGTRLTVV.

The V and J genes are TRBV19 and TRBJ2-1; 7 bases agree with TRBD1. The V gene end was trimmed by 0 bases and the J gene end by 3 bases; junction bases not matched to a gene: 8. Germline V gene data show CDR1 as LNHDA and CDR2 as SQIVND (reference sequence). The CDR3 length is 17 residues. The CDR3 coding sequence is TGTGCCAGTAGTATAGAACCGGGACAGAGAAACTACAATGAGCAGTTCTTC. Protein sequence: CASSIEPGQRNYNEQFF.

This chain joins TRBV19 and TRBJ2-7; tentative D call: TRBD1 (6 bases). Germline V gives CDR1 LNHDA, CDR2 SQIVND (reference sequence). This CDR3 contains 15 residues. The ends were cut back, 3 bases at V and 6 bases at J, with 18 bases in the middle. The CDR3 DNA follows: TGTGCCAGTAGTATCCTCCCGGGACATGGGACCGAGCAGTACTTC. Its translation is CASSILPGHGTEQYF.

The genes are TRBV25-1 and TRBJ1-1; TRBD1 might be the D (5 bases). Between the trimmed V and J ends, which lost 3 bases and 1 base, there was a span of 9 bases. The CDR3 totals 14 residues. The germline gives CDR1 MGHDK, CDR2 SYGVNS. The CDR3 sequence is CASSDTGWNTEAFF. CDR3 coding DNA: TGTGCCAGCAGTGACACAGGTTGGAACACTGAAGCTTTCTTT.

CDR3 bases: TGTGCCTGGAGTGCTTACCATACAGGGAGTTACACAGATACGCAGTATTTT. Amino acid sequence: CAWSAYHTGSYTDTQYF. V is TRBV30 and J is TRBJ2-3; TRBD1 is a possible D gene (6 bases). Germline lookup yields CDR1 GTSNPN and CDR2 SVGIG (reference sequence). V was cut by 1 base and J by 2 bases, with 19 bases left in between. The CDR3 covers 17 residues.

The DNA for the CDR3 is TGTGCCAGCTCATCGGGGGGACCCGGCTACACCTTC. Residues: CASSSGGPGYTF. This chain uses TRBV18 with TRBJ1-2, with D possibly being TRBD1 (5 bases). The CDR3 runs 12 residues. V gave up 5 bases and J gave up 8 bases, with 12 bases separating them. Germline V gene lookup returns CDR1 KGHSH and CDR2 LQKENI.

The chain recombines TRBV3-1 (or the pseudogene TRBV3-2) with TRBJ2-5, with 13 bases lining up with TRBD2. Germline assignment: CDR1 LGHDT and CDR2 YNNKEL (reference sequence). Losses at the gene ends were 2 bases for V and 4 bases for J; bases not matched to a gene: 13. The CDR3 is 19 amino acids. The CDR3 coding sequence is TGTGCCAGCAGCCAACGCCTGACGACTAGCGGGGGGCCTACAGAGACCCAGTACTTC. It yields the protein CASSQRLTTSGGPTETQYF.

The genes are TRBV7-9 and TRBJ1-6; 12 bases match TRBD1. Germline loops: CDR1 SEHNR, CDR2 FQNEAQ (reference sequence). The CDR3 extends over 15 amino acids. V lost 5 bases to trimming and J lost 13 bases; unmatched junction nucleotides: 9. CDR3 DNA sequence: TGTGCCAGCAGCCTGGGGGACAGGGGGCCCGGTCCCCTCCACTTT. Its translation: CASSLGDRGPGPLHF. Full variable domain (outside the CDR3, taken from reference TRBV7-9 and TRBJ1-6): DTGVSQNPRHKITKRGQNVTFRCDPISEHNRLYWYRQTLGQGPEFLTYFQNEAQLEKSRLLSDRFSAERPKGSFSTLEIQRTEQGDSAMYLCASSLGDRGPGPLHFGNGTRLTVT.

The chain couples TRBV20-1 to TRBJ2-1; 9 nucleotides match TRBD1. Germline values: CDR1 DFQATT, CDR2 SNEGSKA (reference sequence). This CDR3 region has 11 residues. Trimming took 6 bases from V and 9 from J; bases not matched to a gene: 3. The CDR3 coding sequence is TGCAGTGCAAGGACAGGGGTTGAGCAGTTCTTC. It encodes CSARTGVEQFF.

The chain links TRBV29-1 to TRBJ2-3; perhaps TRBD2 as D (6 bases). CDR3 length equals 15 residues. Trimming shortened V by 0 bases and J by 3 bases, and 13 bases separated the two germline ends. Per the germline V gene, CDR1 is SQVTM and CDR2 is ANQGSEA. Here the CDR3 reads CSVEDRERLTDTQYF. The CDR3 nucleotides are TGCAGCGTTGAAGATCGGGAGCGGCTTACAGATACGCAGTATTTT.

The chain combines TRBV28 with TRBJ1-2; 7 nucleotides align to TRBD1. CDR1 and CDR2 (germline): MDHEN, SYDVKM. The CDR3 covers 13 residues. The J segment lost 4 bases and the V segment lost 6 bases, leaving 5 bases of the junction unmatched. CDR3 in DNA: TGTGCCAGCAGATTCGGGACAGCCTATGGCTACACCTTC. Its translation: CASRFGTAYGYTF.

This sequence joins TRBV5-1 and TRBJ1-1; a possible D gene is TRBD1 (6 bases). The V and J ends lost 4 bases and 0 bases respectively, with 16 bases between them. The germline V gene has CDR1 SGHRS and CDR2 YFSETQ. The CDR3 is 16 residues long. The CDR3 DNA reads TGCGCCAGCAGCCCTAGGAAGGGGGACATGAACACTGAAGCTTTCTTT. Amino acid sequence: CASSPRKGDMNTEAFF.

The chain has TRBV11-1 and TRBJ1-2, with 8 bases matching TRBD1. Unmatched junction bases numbered 7, after V lost 4 bases and J lost 6 bases. This CDR3 spans 14 amino acids. Germline loops: CDR1 SGHAT, CDR2 FQDESV (reference sequence). The CDR3 is CASSSHPTGDGYTF. In DNA, the CDR3 is TGTGCCAGCAGCTCCCACCCGACAGGGGATGGCTACACCTTC.

The gene calls are TRBV27 and TRBJ2-1; 7 positions match TRBD2. Germline loops: CDR1 MNHEY, CDR2 SMNVEV (reference sequence). This CDR3 region has 15 residues. V shed 0 bases, J shed 9 bases, and the junction held 8 bases outside the gene matches. CDR3 sequence reads: CASSLSSGGRGEQFF. The CDR3 coding sequence is TGTGCCAGCAGTTTATCGTCGGGGGGTAGGGGTGAGCAGTTCTTC.